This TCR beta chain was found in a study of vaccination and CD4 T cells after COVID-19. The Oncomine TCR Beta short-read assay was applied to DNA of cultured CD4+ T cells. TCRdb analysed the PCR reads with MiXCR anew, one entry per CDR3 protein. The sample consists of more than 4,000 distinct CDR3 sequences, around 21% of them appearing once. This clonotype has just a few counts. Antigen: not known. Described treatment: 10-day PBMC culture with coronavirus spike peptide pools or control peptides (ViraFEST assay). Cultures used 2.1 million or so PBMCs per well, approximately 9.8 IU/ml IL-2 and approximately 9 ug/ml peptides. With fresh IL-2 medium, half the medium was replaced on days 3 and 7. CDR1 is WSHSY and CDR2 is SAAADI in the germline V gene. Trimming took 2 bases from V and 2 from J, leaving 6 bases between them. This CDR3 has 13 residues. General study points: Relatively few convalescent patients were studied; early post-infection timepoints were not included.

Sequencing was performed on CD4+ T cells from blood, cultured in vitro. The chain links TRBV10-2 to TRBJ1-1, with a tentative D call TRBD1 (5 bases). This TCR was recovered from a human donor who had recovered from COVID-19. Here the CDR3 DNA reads TGCGCCAGCAGTGAGGGGGCCAACACTGAAGCTTTCTTT. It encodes CASSEGANTEAFF.